These T cell receptor beta chains were read from a single sample in a study of beta chain features in type 1 diabetes. Data came from immunoSEQ multiplex PCR; TCRdb stores just in-frame clones and leaves some out. The sample yields tens of thousands of clones, around 53% seen once. Sequenced sample: Tregs from blood. These receptors were collected from a middle-aged woman with type 1 diabetes. Each CDR3 is given with its conserved first and last residue. Each record gives: J gene, V gene, CDR3 length, clone size, D gene, CDR3 protein, CDR3 DNA. D genes are given only for firm matches. Not every row has a clone size; where given, it reads once, few, many or a size class.

TRBJ1-1 TRBV6-5 13 . . CASSYSAGTEAFF TGTGCCAGCAGTTACTCCGCAGGGACTGAAGCTTTCTTT
TRBJ2-5 TRBV4-3 15 few TRBD1 CASSQDGTAQETQYF TGCGCCAGCAGCCAAGATGGGACAGCTCAAGAGACCCAGTACTTC
TRBJ2-5 TRBV4-2 15 few TRBD1 CASSRGQGASKTQYF TGTGCCAGCAGCCGAGGACAGGGGGCATCGAAGACCCAGTACTTC
TRBJ2-3 TRBV6-5 14 . TRBD2 CASSRGGRTDTQYF TGTGCCAGCAGTCGGGGGGGCCGAACAGATACGCAGTATTTT
TRBJ1-1 TRBV18 18 . . CASSPPWGGEGMNTEAFF TGTGCCAGCTCACCACCGTGGGGCGGGGAGGGGATGAACACTGAAGCTTTCTTT
TRBJ2-7 TRBV5-4 14 . TRBD1 CASSDKGTAYEQYF TGTGCCAGCAGCGATAAAGGGACAGCTTACGAGCAGTACTTC
TRBJ1-4 TRBV19 16 . . CASRTGKEWAGEKLFF TGTGCCAGCAGAACAGGGAAGGAGTGGGCCGGTGAAAAACTGTTTTTT
TRBJ2-7 TRBV28 10 . . CASGVGRPDF TGTGCCAGCGGAGTTGGGAGGCCTGACTTC
TRBJ1-5 TRBV19 15 . TRBD1 CASSAGTGGHQPQHF TGTGCCAGTAGTGCCGGGACAGGGGGACATCAGCCCCAGCATTTT
TRBJ2-7 TRBV30 15 few TRBD1 CAWSLTGGLSYEQYF TGTGCCTGGAGTCTTACAGGGGGCCTCTCCTACGAGCAGTACTTC
TRBJ2-1 TRBV25-1 14 . TRBD1 CASSERPGGNEQFF TGTGCCAGCAGTGAAAGGCCAGGGGGCAATGAGCAGTTCTTC
TRBJ1-5 TRBV6-6 13 . TRBD1 CASSTTGSQPQHF TGTGCCAGCAGTACGACAGGGAGCCAGCCCCAGCATTTT
TRBJ2-7 TRBV7-9 14 . TRBD1 CASSRGTGTYEQYF TGTGCCAGCAGCCGAGGGACAGGAACCTACGAGCAGTACTTC
TRBJ1-5 TRBV7-2 17 . . CASSLTGLIDSNQPQHF TGTGCCAGCAGCCTAACCGGACTGATCGATAGCAATCAGCCCCAGCATTTT
TRBJ2-2 TRBV9 13 . TRBD1 CASGTANTGELFF TGTGCCAGCGGGACAGCGAACACCGGGGAGCTGTTTTTT
TRBJ1-4 TRBV4-3 12 . . CASRGPNEKLFF TGCGCCAGCAGGGGGCCTAATGAAAAACTGTTTTTT
TRBJ2-3 TRBV19 15 . . CASSIPDSGTDTQYF TGTGCCAGTAGTATTCCGGACTCTGGCACAGATACGCAGTATTTT
TRBJ1-5 TRBV6-6 13 few . CASGGSSNQPQHF TGTGCCAGCGGGGGGAGTAGCAATCAGCCCCAGCATTTT
TRBJ2-3 TRBV19 16 . TRBD2 CATRSQRGGPTDTQYF TGTGCCACCCGTTCTCAGCGGGGGGGCCCCACAGATACGCAGTATTTT
TRBJ1-4 TRBV6-5 15 once TRBD1 CASSYTTGYGEKLFF TGTGCCAGCAGTTACACGACAGGGTATGGTGAAAAACTGTTTTTT
TRBJ1-2 TRBV10-3 14 few . CAISDLLANYGYTF TGTGCCATCAGTGATCTATTGGCTAACTATGGCTACACCTTC
TRBJ2-7 TRBV5-1 17 . TRBD2 CASSLRGASGRSYEQYF TGCGCCAGCAGCTTGAGGGGCGCGAGCGGGAGGTCCTACGAGCAGTACTTC
TRBJ1-1 TRBV7-2 14 . TRBD1 CASNRQGSISEAFF TGTGCCAGCAACCGACAGGGTTCGATATCTGAAGCTTTCTTT
TRBJ2-6 TRBV2 14 . . CASTTESGANVLTF TGTGCCAGCACAACAGAGTCTGGGGCCAACGTCCTGACTTTC
TRBJ2-5 TRBV7-9 11 . . CASSLLETQYF TGTGCCAGCAGCTTACTCGAGACCCAGTACTTC
TRBJ2-3 TRBV5-4 15 few TRBD2 CAGTIAGVSTDTQYF TGTGCCGGGACGATAGCGGGAGTTTCCACAGATACGCAGTATTTT
TRBJ2-7 TRBV7-8 11 few . CASSKGRRQYF TGTGCCAGCAGCAAAGGCCGGAGGCAGTACTTC
TRBJ2-7 TRBV6-5 13 . TRBD1 CASIATGSYEQYF TGTGCCAGCATCGCGACAGGGTCCTACGAGCAGTACTTC
TRBJ2-5 TRBV28 16 . . CASSSPTGLGFVTQYF TGTGCCAGCAGTTCCCCCACAGGGCTCGGGTTTGTGACCCAGTACTTC
TRBJ2-1 TRBV7-9 18 . TRBD2 CASSLVEAILAGAHEQFF TGTGCCAGCAGCTTAGTGGAGGCTATACTAGCGGGAGCGCATGAGCAGTTCTTC
TRBJ2-6 TRBV6-6 14 . . CASSRTDSANVLTF TGTGCCAGCAGTCGGACAGACTCGGCCAACGTCCTGACTTTC
TRBJ2-3 TRBV7-3 15 . TRBD2 CASSLAGGSTDTQYF TGTGCCAGCAGCTTGGCGGGAGGGAGCACAGATACGCAGTATTTT
TRBJ1-2 TRBV19 12 . . CASTQGSYGYTF TGTGCCAGTACTCAGGGGAGCTATGGCTACACCTTC
TRBJ2-7 TRBV7-9 13 . TRBD1 CASSWTGTGEQYF TGTGCCAGCAGCTGGACAGGGACGGGAGAGCAGTACTTC
TRBJ1-2 TRBV9 14 . . CASSVSGANYGYTF TGTGCCAGCAGCGTATCAGGGGCTAACTATGGCTACACCTTC
TRBJ1-5 TRBV7-2 16 . TRBD1 CASSPGLDRGDQPQHF TGCGCCAGCAGCCCGGGCTTGGACAGGGGGGATCAGCCCCAGCATTTT
TRBJ2-7 TRBV2 13 . . CASSERIVYEQYF TGTGCCAGCAGTGAGCGGATTGTTTACGAGCAGTACTTC
TRBJ2-7 TRBV7-8 14 few TRBD1 CASSLWDREYEQYF TGTGCCAGCAGCCTATGGGACAGGGAGTACGAGCAGTACTTC
TRBJ2-7 TRBV7-9 14 few . CASSTLFESYEQYF TGTGCCAGCAGCACTCTCTTCGAGTCCTACGAGCAGTACTTC
TRBJ2-5 TRBV7-2 16 few . CASSLALSPGQETQYF TGTGCCAGCAGCTTAGCGCTCAGCCCGGGGCAAGAGACCCAGTACTTC
TRBJ1-2 TRBV4-3 13 few . CASSQAEGGGYTF TGCGCCAGCAGCCAAGCGGAGGGAGGCGGCTACACCTTC
TRBJ2-7 TRBV5-4 14 . . CASSRGVGANEQYF TGTGCCAGCTCCCGGGGGGTGGGGGCCAACGAGCAGTACTTC
TRBJ2-3 TRBV5-5 14 few TRBD2 CASSPAGTRDTQYF TGTGCCAGCAGCCCGGCCGGGACTAGGGATACGCAGTATTTT
TRBJ2-5 TRBV6-6 12 once . CASSYTKETQYF TGTGCCAGCAGTTACACTAAAGAGACCCAGTACTTC
TRBJ1-1 TRBV29-1 12 . . CSVSGMNTEAFF TGCAGCGTTTCGGGGATGAACACTGAAGCTTTCTTT
TRBJ2-7 TRBV5-1 15 . TRBD2 CASSLLAGGPGEQYF TGCGCCAGCAGCTTACTAGCGGGAGGGCCGGGCGAGCAGTACTTC
TRBJ2-2 TRBV9 18 once TRBD2 CASSTASGKFANTGELFF TGTGCCAGCAGCACCGCTAGCGGGAAGTTCGCGAACACCGGGGAGCTGTTTTTT
TRBJ2-3 TRBV5-4 15 few TRBD2 CASSLVAGDTDTQYF TGTGCCAGCAGCTTGGTGGCGGGGGACACAGATACGCAGTATTTT
TRBJ2-6 TRBV19 15 . . CASSITGTGANVLTF TGTGCCAGTAGTATCACAGGGACTGGGGCCAACGTCCTGACTTTC
TRBJ2-7 TRBV30 12 . . CAWSHSTYEQYF TGTGCCTGGAGTCACAGTACCTACGAGCAGTACTTC
TRBJ1-4 TRBV29-1 13 few . CSVVLGGNEKLFF TGCAGCGTTGTGCTCGGGGGAAATGAAAAACTGTTTTTT
TRBJ1-5 TRBV2 17 . . CASSSPGGLASNQPQHF TGTGCCAGCAGTTCACCGGGAGGGTTGGCAAGTAATCAGCCCCAGCATTTT
TRBJ2-3 TRBV5-1 17 . . CAARRGGGTGVTDTQYF TGCGCCGCCAGGCGGGGGGGCGGGACAGGAGTCACAGATACGCAGTATTTT
TRBJ2-7 TRBV7-2 14 . . CASSSQAGAYEQYF TGTGCCAGCAGCTCTCAAGCGGGCGCCTACGAGCAGTACTTC
TRBJ1-5 TRBV28 14 . TRBD1 CASNRGRWNQPQHF TGTGCCAGCAACAGGGGGCGCTGGAATCAGCCCCAGCATTTT
TRBJ2-7 TRBV2 13 . . CASTGDTPYEQYF TGTGCCAGCACCGGGGACACCCCCTACGAGCAGTACTTC
TRBJ1-1 TRBV15 12 few . CATSLRGTEAFF TGTGCCACCAGCTTAAGGGGAACTGAAGCTTTCTTT
TRBJ2-7 TRBV28 17 . . CASLGRLGVVATYEQYF TGTGCCAGCCTGGGGAGGTTAGGAGTAGTAGCCACATACGAGCAGTACTTC
TRBJ2-5 TRBV6-6 16 medium-sized TRBD2 CASSYSIRPGEGTQYF TGTGCCAGCAGTTACTCGATACGCCCGGGGGAGGGGACCCAGTACTTC